This T cell receptor (beta chain) emerged from a study of T cell clones after liver transplantation. Looking at the study overall: TCRbeta sequencing after a pre-transplant mixed lymphocyte reaction identified graft-donor-reactive clones, later tracked in post-transplant blood.

V lost 5 bases, J lost 1 base, and 7 bases stayed unmatched. Germline CDR1 SGHDT, CDR2 YYEEEE. This CDR3 contains 15 residues. With regard to this clone: Its antigen is not known.

Overall study findings and caveats: Low donor cell numbers restricted donor-reactive repertoire measurement in a couple of subjects. Graft donor-reactive T cells may have migrated into the graft rather than being deleted.

Repertoires were generated with immunoSEQ multiplex PCR, while TCRdb's copy carries only in-frame clones and drops some. Of approximately 100,000 clones in the sample, 84% were seen once. The sequence was obtained from a human patient who received a liver transplant. Some T cells may be supplied by the graft donor. This sequence joins TRBV5-6 and TRBJ2-7; 9 bases match TRBD1. This sample comprised CD4+ T cells from blood, obtained roughly 50 months after liver transplant. The CDR3: CASSYRDRESYEQYF. The CDR3 nucleotides read TGTGCCAGCAGTTACCGGGACAGGGAGTCCTACGAGCAGTACTTC.